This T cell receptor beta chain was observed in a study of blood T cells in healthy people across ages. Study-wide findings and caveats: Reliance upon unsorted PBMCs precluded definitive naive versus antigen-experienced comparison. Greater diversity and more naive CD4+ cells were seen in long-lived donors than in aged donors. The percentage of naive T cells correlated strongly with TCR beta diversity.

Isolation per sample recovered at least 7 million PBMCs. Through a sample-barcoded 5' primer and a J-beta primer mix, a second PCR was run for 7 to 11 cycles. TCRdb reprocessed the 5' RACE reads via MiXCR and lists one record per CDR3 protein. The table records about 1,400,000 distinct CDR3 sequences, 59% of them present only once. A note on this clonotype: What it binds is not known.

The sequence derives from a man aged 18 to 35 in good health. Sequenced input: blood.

The CDR3 loop is CSAPGPRVHEQFF. CDR3 coding DNA: TGCAGTGCCCCTGGGCCTAGGGTGCATGAGCAGTTCTTC. J is TRBJ2-1 and V is TRBV20-1; D unclear. In germline, CDR1 is DFQATT, CDR2 SNEGSKA (reference sequence). CDR3 length: 13 residues. V was cut by 6 bases and J by 8 bases, with 17 bases left in between.